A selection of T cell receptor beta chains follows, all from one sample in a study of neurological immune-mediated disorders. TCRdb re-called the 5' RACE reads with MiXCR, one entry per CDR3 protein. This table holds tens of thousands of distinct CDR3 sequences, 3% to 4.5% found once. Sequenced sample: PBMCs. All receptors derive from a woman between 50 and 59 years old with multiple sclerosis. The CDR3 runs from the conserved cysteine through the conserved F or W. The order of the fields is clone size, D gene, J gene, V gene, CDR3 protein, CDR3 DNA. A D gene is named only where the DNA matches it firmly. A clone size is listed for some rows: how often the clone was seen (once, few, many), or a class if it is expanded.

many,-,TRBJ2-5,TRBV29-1,CSVEDFSSGETQYF,TGCAGCGTTGAAGATTTCTCGAGCGGGGAGACCCAGTACTTC
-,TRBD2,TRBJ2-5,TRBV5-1,CASSPGLAGDQETQYF,TGCGCCAGCAGCCCCGGACTAGCGGGGGACCAAGAGACCCAGTACTTC
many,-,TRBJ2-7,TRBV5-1,CASSRDGVYEQYF,TGCGCCAGCAGCCGGGACGGGGTATACGAGCAGTACTTC
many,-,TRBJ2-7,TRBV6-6,CASSYLRQGFGEQYF,TGTGCCAGCAGTTACTTGAGGCAGGGGTTTGGGGAGCAGTACTTC
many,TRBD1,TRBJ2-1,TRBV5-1,CASSFTGTGGRNEQFF,TGCGCCAGCAGCTTTACCGGGACAGGGGGTCGGAATGAGCAGTTCTTC
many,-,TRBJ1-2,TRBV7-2,CASSPRGSYGYTF,TGTGCCAGCAGTCCTCGGGGAAGCTATGGCTACACCTTC
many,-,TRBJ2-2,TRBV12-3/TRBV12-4,CASWGGGANTGELFF,TGTGCCAGCTGGGGTGGGGGTGCGAACACCGGGGAGCTGTTTTTT
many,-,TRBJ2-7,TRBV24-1,CATSDPYEQYF,TGTGCCACCAGTGACCCCTACGAGCAGTACTTC
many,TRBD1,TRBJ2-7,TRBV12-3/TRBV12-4,CASSRDRIVEQYF,TGTGCCAGCAGTCGGGACAGGATAGTCGAGCAGTACTTC
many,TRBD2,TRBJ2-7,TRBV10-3,CAISEAGTSVHEQYF,TGTGCCATCTCAGAAGCCGGGACTAGCGTTCACGAGCAGTACTTC
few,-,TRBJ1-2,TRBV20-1,CSAYDSSSNYGYTF,TGCAGTGCTTATGACAGCTCTTCTAACTATGGCTACACCTTC
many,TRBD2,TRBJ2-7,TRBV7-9,CASSLWLAGRYEQYF,TGTGCCAGCAGCTTATGGCTAGCGGGGCGGTACGAGCAGTACTTC
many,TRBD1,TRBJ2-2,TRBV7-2,CASSPGQGSGELFF,TGTGCCAGCAGCCCCGGACAGGGGTCCGGGGAGCTGTTTTTT
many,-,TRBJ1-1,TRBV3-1,CASSKNTEAFF,TGTGCCAGCAGCAAGAACACTGAAGCTTTCTTT
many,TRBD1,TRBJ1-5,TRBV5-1,CASSLGGSGGGQPQHF,TGCGCCAGCAGCTTGGGGGGGTCAGGGGGCGGTCAGCCCCAGCATTTT
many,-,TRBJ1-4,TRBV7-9,CASSDAYNEKLFF,TGTGCCAGCAGCGACGCCTATAATGAAAAACTGTTTTTT
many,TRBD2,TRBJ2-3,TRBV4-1,CASSQLGLAASSTDTQYF,TGCGCCAGCAGCCAGCTGGGACTAGCGGCATCTAGCACAGATACGCAGTATTTT
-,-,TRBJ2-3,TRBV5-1,CASSQESTDTQYF,TGCGCCAGCAGCCAAGAAAGCACAGATACGCAGTATTTT
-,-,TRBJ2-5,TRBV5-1,CASSLAQNAQYF,TGCGCCAGCAGCTTGGCCCAGAACGCCCAGTACTTC
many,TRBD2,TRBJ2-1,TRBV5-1,CASSPSGGHEQFF,TGCGCCAGCAGCCCGTCGGGAGGGCATGAGCAGTTCTTC
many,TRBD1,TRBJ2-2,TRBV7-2,CASSPGQGIAGELFF,TGTGCCAGCAGCCCGGGACAGGGTATCGCCGGGGAGCTGTTTTTT
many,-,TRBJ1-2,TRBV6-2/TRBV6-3,CASSYPGTTNYGYTF,TGTGCCAGCAGTTATCCGGGGACGACGAACTATGGCTACACCTTC
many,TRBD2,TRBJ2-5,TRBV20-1,CSARGLLAGGLETQYF,TGCAGTGCTAGAGGCCTTCTAGCGGGGGGGCTAGAGACCCAGTACTTC
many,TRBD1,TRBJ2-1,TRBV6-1,CASSNRDRVSEQFF,TGTGCCAGCAGTAACCGGGACAGGGTCAGTGAGCAGTTCTTC
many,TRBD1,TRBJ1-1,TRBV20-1,CSARPGQGPWAFF,TGCAGTGCTCGCCCGGGACAGGGCCCCTGGGCTTTCTTT